This T cell receptor beta chain appears in the sequencing data of a study of T cells after yellow fever vaccination (dated by TCRdb to about 2019). In the study overall: Libraries from fractions with low cell numbers were prepared with the SMART-Seq v4 Ultra Low Input RNA kit. Blood was collected at multiple timepoints before and after primary and secondary immunization, and bulk PBMC replicates and cell subsets were isolated. Bulk TCR alpha and beta repertoires were sequenced longitudinally to track T-cell clones before and after primary and booster YFV17D yellow fever vaccination. Two healthy male donors made up the cohort, one aged 18 to 29 years and the other aged 30 to 40 years.

The full study reports these points: FACS-sorted repertoires could contain abundant contaminating clonotypes from the bulk population, so computational filtering was required. Compared with the primary T-cell response, the secondary T-cell response was faster but weaker, reaching its peak on day 5 rather than on day 15. Only a couple of donors were included in the study, so the extent to which the findings can be generalized is limited. After the booster, most clones that had expanded after primary vaccination were detected again (over 95% of CD4 and 70% to 90% of CD8), suggesting broad maintenance of memory. A small share of clonotypes occurred in both CD4 and CD8 compartments, likely arising from convergent recombination.

Explained via the paper, the treatment or condition label denotes: live attenuated yellow fever vaccine strain. At every blood-draw timepoint, two biological replicates of bulk PBMCs were collected. PBMCs were isolated from peripheral blood using a standard Ficoll-Paque protocol. TriZol was used to extract RNA from bulk PBMCs, CD4 and CD8 fractions, and dextramer-positive and dextramer-negative fractions. About this clonotype: Its binding antigen is unknown. The input lacks base qualities; no much larger clone sits a single base away.

TCR cDNA was synthesized by 5'RACE template switching, through which a universal primer site and unique molecular identifiers were introduced. cDNA synthesis was primed from both the TCR alpha and TCR beta constant segments. Library amplification involved two PCR steps, and the second step added sample barcodes and sequencing adapters. Sequencing of libraries was performed on Illumina HiSeq 2500 (2x100 bp) or NovaSeq (2x150 bp). Regarding the original processing steps: MIGEC was used to demultiplex reads and collapse the reads into UMI consensus sequences, and MiXCR was used for V(D)J alignment. Vaccine-responding clonotypes were defined with edgeR using replicate PBMC samples, requiring FDR below 0.01 and a log2 fold change above 5 up to day 15. CD4 or CD8 identity was assigned to each bulk clonotype according to whether the clonotype was present at higher abundance in the sequenced CD4 repertoire or the sequenced CD8 repertoire. TCRdb redid the processing of the public reads, applying fastp at Q25 and MiXCR, and retained in-frame beta chains. Each CDR3 protein appears once, grouped with its most common genes and DNA. In this record, the V and J calls reflect TCRdb's handling and not the investigators' own analysis. The sample has 310,000 or so distinct CDR3 sequences on record, around 6.8% of them singletons. The top ten clones comprise 15% to 20% of the sample.

Taken from the germline V gene, the CDR1 and CDR2 loops are SGHVS and FNYEAQ. From cysteine to phenylalanine, the CDR3 is 17 amino acids long. CDR3 DNA only is kept here, 51 bases in frame from base 1. V loses 8 bases, J loses 3 bases, and the germline ends lie 23 bases apart. The chain links TRBV7-6 with TRBJ2-1; the D gene lacks a confident call. This clonotype was obtained from a man between 18 and 35 years old who received the YFV17D yellow fever vaccine. Sample: PBMCs, taken 45 days after the first yellow fever vaccination. CDR3 reads: CASGPNTLEQSYNEQFF. At the DNA level, the sequence is TGTGCCAGCGGGCCCAACACATTGGAACAGAGCTACAATGAGCAGTTCTTC.